These T cell receptor beta chains were read from a single sample in a study of blood T cell repertoires in COVID-19. Profiling relied on immunoSEQ multiplex PCR, and the TCRdb table lists in-frame clones only, not all of them. In the table there are 200,000 to 300,000 clones, about 89% of which are singletons. The sequencing input was peripheral blood. All receptors come from a middle-aged man who had recovered from COVID-19. Both conserved end residues are part of each CDR3. The order of the fields is J gene, D gene, V gene, clone size, CDR3 protein, CDR3 DNA. The D gene is left open where the match is weak. Only part of the rows carry a size: once, few, many, or a class if the clone is expanded.

>TRBJ2-4|TRBD2|TRBV3-1/TRBV3-2|-
CASSSVPLSGVAAKNIQYF
TGTGCCAGCAGCTCCGTTCCCCTTAGCGGGGTTGCAGCCAAAAACATTCAGTACTTC
>TRBJ1-1|-|TRBV14|-
CASSLTQGRGNTEAFF
TGTGCCAGCAGCCTTACACAGGGTCGGGGGAACACTGAAGCTTTCTTT
>TRBJ2-1|-|TRBV9|-
CASSPEWGAGESKVNEQFF
TGTGCCAGCAGCCCAGAATGGGGAGCGGGCGAATCAAAGGTCAATGAGCAGTTCTTC
>TRBJ2-3|-|TRBV7-2|-
CASSLAGGTDTQYF
TGTGCCAGCAGCCTAGCAGGGGGCACAGATACGCAGTATTTT
>TRBJ2-5|TRBD2|TRBV10-2|-
CASSSGLAEQTQYF
TGCGCCAGCTCTAGCGGACTAGCGGAACAGACCCAGTACTTC
>TRBJ1-4|TRBD1|TRBV29-1|-
CSVDLGQGATGKLFF
TGCAGCGTTGACTTAGGACAGGGGGCCACAGGAAAACTGTTTTTT
>TRBJ2-7|TRBD2|TRBV7-2|few
CASSLRGGGAGEQYF
TGTGCCAGCAGCTTACGGGGCGGGGGGGCGGGCGAGCAGTACTTC
>TRBJ1-5|-|TRBV28|once
CASSLFGNQPQHF
TGTGCCAGCAGTTTATTCGGCAATCAGCCCCAGCATTTT
>TRBJ2-7|-|TRBV6-2/TRBV6-3|once
CASSQSAYEQYF
TGTGCCAGCAGCCAGTCAGCCTACGAGCAGTACTTC
>TRBJ2-5|-|TRBV5-4|-
CASSSGQQQETQYF
TGTGCCAGCAGTTCCGGACAGCAACAAGAGACCCAGTACTTC
>TRBJ1-1|-|TRBV12-2|-
CASRFLRGATEAFF
TGTGCAAGTCGCTTCCTTAGAGGAGCCACTGAAGCTTTCTTT
>TRBJ1-3|TRBD1|TRBV23-1|-
CASSQPGQVSGNTIYF
TGCGCCAGCAGTCAACCGGGACAGGTCTCTGGAAACACCATATATTTT
>TRBJ1-2|-|TRBV3-1/TRBV3-2|-
CASSQDGALHGYTF
TGTGCCAGCAGCCAAGATGGAGCTCTGCATGGCTACACCTTC
>TRBJ2-3|-|TRBV10-3|once
CAISDGGTDTQYF
TGTGCCATCAGTGACGGGGGCACAGATACGCAGTATTTT
>TRBJ2-1|TRBD2|TRBV7-3|-
CASSWGGGIYNEQFF
TGTGCCAGCAGTTGGGGGGGAGGTATTTACAATGAGCAGTTCTTC
>TRBJ2-7|-|TRBV2|-
CATGGQSGRSHEQYF
TGTGCCACCGGAGGACAGTCCGGGCGGTCCCACGAGCAGTACTTC
>TRBJ2-3|TRBD2|TRBV27|-
CASSLSSGRAGGDTQYF
TGTGCCAGCAGTTTATCTAGCGGGAGGGCCGGTGGAGATACGCAGTATTTT
>TRBJ2-3|-|TRBV9|-
CASSEPGRDTQYF
TGTGCCAGCAGCGAACCAGGGAGGGATACGCAGTATTTT